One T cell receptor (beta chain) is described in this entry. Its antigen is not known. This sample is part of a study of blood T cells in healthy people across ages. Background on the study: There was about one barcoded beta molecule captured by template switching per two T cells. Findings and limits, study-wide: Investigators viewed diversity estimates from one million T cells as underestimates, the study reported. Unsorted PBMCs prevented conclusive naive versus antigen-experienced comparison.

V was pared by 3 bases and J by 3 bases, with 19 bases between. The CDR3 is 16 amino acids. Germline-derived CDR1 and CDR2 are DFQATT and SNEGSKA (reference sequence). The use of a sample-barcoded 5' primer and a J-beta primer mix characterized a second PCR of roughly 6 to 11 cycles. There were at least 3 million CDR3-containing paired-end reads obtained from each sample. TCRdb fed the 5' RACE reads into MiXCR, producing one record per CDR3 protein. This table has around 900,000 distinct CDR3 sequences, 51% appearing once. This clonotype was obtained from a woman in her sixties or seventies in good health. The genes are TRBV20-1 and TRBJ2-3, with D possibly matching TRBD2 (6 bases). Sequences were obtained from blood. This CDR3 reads CSASPSVGSWTDTQYF. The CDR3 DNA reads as TGCAGTGCTAGCCCTAGCGTGGGGAGTTGGACAGATACGCAGTATTTT.